One and the same sample provided the 21 T cell receptor beta chains below, sequenced in a study of blood T cell repertoires in COVID-19. Libraries were prepared by immunoSEQ multiplex PCR; TCRdb keeps only in-frame clonotypes and omits some of them. The sample lists 140,000 or so clones, 70% to 80% seen once, with 16% in the top ten. The specimen was peripheral blood. The receptors shown here come from a man aged 50 to 59 with acute or convalescent COVID-19.

This clone was detected only once. The rearrangement joins TRBV2 to TRBJ2-3; 8 nucleotides match TRBD2. The CDR3 runs 12 residues. From germline, CDR1 is SNHLY and CDR2 FYNNEI. Trimming removed 7 bases from V and 3 bases from J; junction bases left unmatched: 0. The CDR3 spells CASTGGTDTQYF. CDR3 bases: TGTGCCAGCACGGGGGGGACAGATACGCAGTATTTT.

J is TRBJ1-6 and V is TRBV5-1; TRBD1 aligns across 12 bases. The ends lost 4 bases at V and 10 bases at J; junction bases unmatched: 21. The CDR3 extends over 20 amino acids. Per germline, CDR1 SGHRS and CDR2 YFSETQ. The CDR3 DNA reads as TGCGCCAGCAGCCCCCGAGCGATCCGGGACAGGGGGCTACGTGGGTCACCCCTCCACTTT. Protein product: CASSPRAIRDRGLRGSPLHF.

V gene TRBV25-1 combines with J gene TRBJ2-1; D is undetermined. Germline loops: CDR1 MGHDK, CDR2 SYGVNS. Trimming removed 10 bases from V and 0 bases from J, with 16 bases in between. This CDR3 contains 15 residues. CDR3 amino acids: CATEPGTRSYNEQFF. CDR3 in DNA: TGTGCCACCGAACCTGGCACCCGCTCCTACAATGAGCAGTTCTTC.

The rearrangement joins TRBV3-1 (or the pseudogene TRBV3-2) to TRBJ1-4, with D maybe TRBD1 (5 bases). With 6 bases removed from V and 5 bases from J, the gap between germline ends came to 10 bases. This CDR3 region has 13 residues. Germline-derived CDR1 and CDR2 are LGHDT and YNNKEL (reference sequence). CDR3 amino acids: CASRRDPNEKLFF. CDR3 nucleotides: TGTGCCAGCAGGCGGGACCCGAATGAAAAACTGTTTTTT.

The genes are TRBV28 and TRBJ1-3; 7 bases are shared with TRBD1. The CDR3 has 14 amino acids. Germline CDR1 and CDR2: MDHEN and SYDVKM. V dropped 8 bases and J dropped 4; count of bases not matched to a gene: 8. In nucleotides, the CDR3 is TGTGCCAGCGGCGACCCGGACAGGGGAAACACCATATATTTT. Its translation is CASGDPDRGNTIYF.

The V and J genes are TRBV7-3 and TRBJ1-2; 10 bases fit TRBD1. Trimming took 2 bases from V and 9 from J; bases not matched to a gene: 6. Germline V CDR1 and CDR2: SGHTA, FQGTGA. This CDR3 is built from 14 residues. In DNA form, the CDR3 reads TGTGCCAGCAGCTTACCGGGACAGGGGTACCGCTACACCTTC. Protein: CASSLPGQGYRYTF.

The chain joins TRBV29-1 to TRBJ1-4; perhaps TRBD1 as D (5 bases). V was clipped by 7 bases and J by 7 bases, with 10 bases between them. This CDR3 has 11 residues. Germline CDR1 SQVTM, CDR2 ANQGSEA. CDR3: CSAGGSEKLFF. The CDR3 DNA sequence: TGCAGCGCGGGGGGGAGTGAAAAACTGTTTTTT.

The chain is built from TRBV29-1 and TRBJ1-2, with 9 bases lining up with TRBD1. Germline CDR1 reads SQVTM; CDR2 reads ANQGSEA. Trimming removed 6 bases from V and 2 bases from J; junction bases left unmatched: 7. The CDR3 is made up of 14 amino acids. CDR3 sequence: CSVDLGQGNYGYTF. The CDR3 DNA sequence: TGCAGCGTCGACCTCGGACAGGGGAACTATGGCTACACCTTC. Full variable domain (outside the CDR3, taken from reference TRBV29-1 and TRBJ1-2): SAVISQKPSRDICQRGTSLTIQCQVDSQVTMMFWYRQQPGQSLTLIATANQGSEATYESGFVIDKFPISRPNLTFSTLTVSNMSPEDSSIYLCSVDLGQGNYGYTFGSGTRLTVV.

This sequence joins TRBV6-6 and TRBJ1-1; a weak D match, TRBD1 (6 bases). The CDR3 runs to 13 residues. V was pared by 6 bases and J by 1 base, with 9 bases between. The germline V gene has CDR1 MNHNY and CDR2 SVGAGI (reference sequence). The CDR3 sequence is CASSLQGNTEAFF. Here the CDR3 DNA reads TGTGCCAGCAGCTTACAGGGGAACACTGAAGCTTTCTTT.

This clone was counted ten times or more. The chain uses TRBV9 and TRBJ2-1; TRBD2 matches 7 bases. Per the germline V gene, CDR1 is SGDLS and CDR2 is YYNGEE. V shed 0 bases, J shed 4 bases, and the junction held 4 bases outside the gene matches. CDR3 length: 15 amino acids. The chain's CDR3 is CASSVEPSGYNEQFF. In nucleotides, the CDR3 is TGTGCCAGCAGCGTAGAGCCTAGCGGTTACAATGAGCAGTTCTTC.

This sequence joins TRBV7-8 and TRBJ2-2; TRBD2 aligns across 9 bases. This CDR3 spans 15 amino acids. The V segment lost 5 bases and the J segment 5 bases; nucleotides outside the gene matches: 6. Germline-derived CDR1 and CDR2 are SGHVS and FQNEAQ. CDR3 DNA: TGTGCCAGCAGCCACGGACTAGCGTTGACCGGGGAGCTGTTTTTT. Protein: CASSHGLALTGELFF. Together with reference TRBV7-8 and TRBJ2-2, the CDR3 gives the full variable domain: GAGVSQSPRYKVAKRGQDVALRCDPISGHVSLFWYQQALGQGPEFLTYFQNEAQLDKSGLPSDRFFAERPEGSVSTLKIQRTQQEDSAVYLCASSHGLALTGELFFGEGSRLTVL.

J is TRBJ2-5 and V is TRBV27; 7 nucleotides line up with TRBD2. In germline, CDR1 is MNHEY, CDR2 SMNVEV (reference sequence). The CDR3 spans 11 residues. The junction had 0 bases not matched to a gene; V was cut back by 2 bases and J by 9 bases. The DNA for the CDR3 is TGTGCCAGCAGTTTAGCGGGGGCCCAGTACTTC. It is translated as CASSLAGAQYF.

V gene TRBV6-5 combines with J gene TRBJ1-2, with D possibly matching TRBD1 (6 bases). Germline values: CDR1 MNHEY, CDR2 SVGAGI. CDR3 length: 14 amino acids. Deletions cut 6 bases from V and 8 bases from J, with 19 bases between. The CDR3 nucleotides read TGTGCCAGCAGCCCAGGGGAGTTTTCATTAGGCTACACCTTC. Translating it yields CASSPGEFSLGYTF.

The J gene is TRBJ1-2, the V gene TRBV19; 9 positions agree with TRBD1. CDR1 is LNHDA, CDR2 SQIVND, per germline (reference sequence). The CDR3 is 13 amino acids. V shed 6 bases and J 4 bases; nucleotides not matched to a gene: 3. The CDR3 here is CASRRTGVYGYTF. In DNA form, the CDR3 reads TGTGCCAGTAGGAGGACAGGGGTCTATGGCTACACCTTC.

J is TRBJ1-2 and V is TRBV6-5; 7 positions agree with TRBD1. V shed 7 bases and J 0 bases; nucleotides not matched to a gene: 8. This CDR3 is built from 15 residues. Germline CDR1 is MNHEY and CDR2 is SVGAGI. The CDR3 protein is CASTPAGQPNYGYTF. For the CDR3, the DNA is TGTGCCAGCACCCCCGCGGGACAGCCTAACTATGGCTACACCTTC.

A single count supports this clone. This chain uses TRBV5-1 with TRBJ1-5, with 7 positions matching TRBD1. Germline trimming cut 4 bases from V and 5 bases from J; bases unmatched to any gene: 6. Germline V gives CDR1 SGHRS, CDR2 YFSETQ. The CDR3 is 14 amino acids. Written as DNA, the CDR3 is TGCGCCAGCAGCCCCGGACAGGAGGATCAGCCCCAGCATTTT. This gives the protein CASSPGQEDQPQHF.

The genes are TRBV7-8 and TRBJ2-1, with 9 bases aligning to TRBD2. V shed 5 bases, J shed 8 bases, and the junction held 13 bases outside the gene matches. The CDR3 extends over 16 amino acids. The germline gives CDR1 SGHVS, CDR2 FQNEAQ. This chain's CDR3 is CASSPRRGGGGDEQFF. The CDR3, as DNA: TGTGCCAGCAGCCCCCGTAGGGGCGGGGGGGGAGATGAGCAGTTCTTC.

The V gene is TRBV6-6, the J gene TRBJ1-4; TRBD1 agrees at 9 bases. The CDR3 totals 14 residues. Germline CDR1 is MNHNY and CDR2 is SVGAGI (reference sequence). J was trimmed by 8 bases and V by 4 bases; bases with no gene match: 5. CDR3 in amino acids: CASSSAGQGEKLFF. CDR3 coding DNA: TGTGCCAGCAGTTCCGCGGGACAGGGAGAAAAACTGTTTTTT.

Only a few counts were recorded for this clone. The chain recombines TRBV28 with TRBJ2-2; the match to TRBD1 covers 8 bases. The CDR3 totals 15 residues. V was clipped by 3 bases and J by 3 bases; unmatched bases: 3. Germline V gene data show CDR1 as MDHEN and CDR2 as SYDVKM. CDR3 region: CASSFGQGDTGELFF. CDR3 in DNA: TGTGCCAGCAGTTTCGGACAGGGCGACACCGGGGAGCTGTTTTTT.

V usage is TRBV9 and J usage is TRBJ2-1, with TRBD2 matching over 9 bases. From germline, CDR1 is SGDLS and CDR2 YYNGEE. The CDR3 totals 15 residues. The ends lost 0 bases at V and 9 bases at J; junction bases unmatched: 7. This chain's CDR3 is CASSVGTSVNSEQFF. The CDR3 DNA reads TGTGCCAGCAGCGTAGGGACTAGCGTTAACTCTGAGCAGTTCTTC.

This chain joins TRBV27 and TRBJ2-7, with D tentatively TRBD1 (5 bases). Trimming removed 2 bases from V and 3 bases from J, with 8 bases in between. The CDR3 has 13 residues. Germline V gene data show CDR1 as MNHEY and CDR2 as SMNVEV (reference sequence). As DNA, the CDR3 is TGTGCCAGCAGTTTAGTAAGGGGCTACGAGCAGTACTTC. This sequence encodes CASSLVRGYEQYF.